This TCR beta chain was identified in a study of T-cell reconstitution after alpha-beta-depleted transplantation in children (TCRdb year 2016). In terms of the full investigation: T-cell immune reconstitution after TCRalphabeta/CD19-depleted allogeneic hematopoietic cell transplantation in children was quantitatively tracked in the study by means of TCR repertoire profiling.

V loses 5 bases, J loses 6 bases, and the germline ends lie 14 bases apart. The CDR3 has 14 amino acids, counting the end cysteine and phenylalanine. Kept here is only the CDR3 DNA, which spans 42 bases and is read in frame from base 1. CDR1 SGHTA and CDR2 FQGNSA were looked up in the germline V gene. Libraries were built with PCR. These reads were obtained on an Illumina HiSeq 2500. Molecular barcoding was employed in the preparation of TCR libraries, with unique molecular identifiers being used to normalize TCRbeta repertoire quantification. Starting from the raw public reads, TCRdb applied fastp trimming at Q25, assembled clones with MiXCR and retained in-frame beta chains. Rows with one shared CDR3 protein collapse into an entry with the most common genes and DNA. The sample has hundreds of thousands of distinct CDR3 sequences on record, roughly 15% of them singletons. The ten biggest clones cover 0.85% to 1.3% of the sample.

Many counts were recorded for this clonotype. No cognate antigen has been identified for it. Base qualities are not recorded, but no much larger clone differs from it by a single base. Recombination connected TRBV7-2 to TRBJ2-1, with the D gene call left open. The source of this sequence is a human donor who donated a stem cell graft to a child with acute myeloid leukemia. The source material was PBMCs from the stem cell graft donor, sampled from the stem cell graft. The DNA reads as follows: TGTGCCAGCAGCCCCTCCAGCGCGTCCAATGAGCAGTTCTTC. It translates as CASSPSSASNEQFF.